This T cell receptor beta chain was sequenced for a study of CD8+CD57+ T cells in acquired aplastic anemia. Overall study: Yields of DNA that came from sorted CD4+ and CD8+ cells averaged around 3 ug.

CD8+CD57+ cell expansion had been shown by flow cytometry in patients chosen for sequencing. The sample holds many counts of this clonotype. Trimming left V 1 base short and J 5 bases short, with 11 bases between. The CDR3 has 14 amino acids. Germline CDR1 SNHLY, CDR2 FYNNEI. TCR beta VDJ and CDR3 profiling used genomic DNA as template. TCRdb processed the reads anew with MiXCR; each CDR3 protein has one entry. Of hundreds of thousands of distinct CDR3 sequences in the sample, over 25% were seen once. J is TRBJ2-5 and V is TRBV2; no reliable D call. This sequence originates from a human donor with aplastic anemia. The sample comprised sorted CD4+, CD8+, or CD8+CD57+ T cells (not recorded which) from PBMCs. The CDR3, as DNA: TGTGCCAGCAGTGAAGGTAGTCTTGAGGAGACCCAGTACTTC. Protein sequence: CASSEGSLEETQYF.